The 10 T cell receptor beta chains given below trace back to one sample, sequenced in a study of shared clonotypes between healthy human individuals. Profiling relied on immunoSEQ multiplex PCR, and the TCRdb table lists in-frame clones only, not all of them. The sample carries around 1,100,000 clones, roughly 80% recorded once. Input material: memory CD4+ T cells from PBMCs. Regarding subset: CD45RA-negative fraction. The receptors shown here come from a man younger than 35 in good health. Some clones in this sample may be carry-over from other donors' samples.

The chain carries TRBV25-1 and TRBJ2-4, with a weak D call TRBD1 (7 bases). Per germline, CDR1 MGHDK and CDR2 SYGVNS. This CDR3 is built from 14 residues. Trimming shortened V by 5 bases and J by 5 bases, and 13 bases separated the two germline ends. The CDR3 sequence: CASSPRGTENIQYF. The DNA of the CDR3 is TGTGCCAGCAGTCCCCGCGGGACAGAAAACATTCAGTACTTC.

V and J are TRBV7-3 and TRBJ2-1; 7 bases fit TRBD1. The V gene end was trimmed by 3 bases and the J gene end by 0 bases; junction bases not matched to a gene: 5. The CDR3 contains 16 residues. Germline CDR1 SGHTA, CDR2 FQGTGA. Written as DNA, the CDR3 is TGTGCCAGCAGCTTGGCCGGGACAGTCTCCTACAATGAGCAGTTCTTC. Its protein is CASSLAGTVSYNEQFF. Full variable domain (remainder filled in from reference TRBV7-3 and TRBJ2-1): GAGVSQTPSNKVTEKGKYVELRCDPISGHTALYWYRQSLGQGPEFLIYFQGTGAADDSGLPNDRFFAVRPEGSVSTLKIQRTERGDSAVYLCASSLAGTVSYNEQFFGPGTRLTVL.

This clone was seen just once. The rearrangement uses TRBV28 and TRBJ1-1, with D perhaps matching TRBD1 (5 bases). Trimming left V 5 bases short and J 8 bases short, with 27 bases between. Germline loops: CDR1 MDHEN, CDR2 SYDVKM. The CDR3 is 17 amino acids. DNA for the CDR3: TGTGCCAGCAGTCACTACCGGGGCTCCAAGCGGCTCTTGGAAGCTTTCTTT. Amino acid sequence: CASSHYRGSKRLLEAFF.

This chain links TRBV4-3 with TRBJ1-2; perhaps TRBD1 as D (6 bases). V lost 0 bases, J lost 8 bases, and 16 bases lay in between. The CDR3 loop spans 15 amino acids. In germline, CDR1 is LGHNA, CDR2 YSLEER. CDR3 protein: CASSQDRQGSRGYTF. Here the CDR3 DNA reads TGCGCCAGCAGCCAAGATCGCCAGGGGTCGCGGGGCTACACCTTC.

This sequence joins TRBV7-9 and TRBJ1-2; D may be TRBD1 (5 bases). Germline CDR1 and CDR2: SEHNR and FQNEAQ (reference sequence). CDR3 size: 15 residues. With 2 bases removed from V and 1 base from J, the gap between germline ends came to 11 bases. The CDR3 loop is CASSLRRRGNYGYTF. The CDR3, as DNA: TGTGCCAGCAGCTTACGACGGAGGGGTAACTATGGCTACACCTTC.

The CDR3 nucleotides are TGTGCCAGCTCACCAATACAGGCAAACTCTGGAAACACCATATATTTT. This codes for CASSPIQANSGNTIYF. The chain links TRBV18 to TRBJ1-3, with D possibly TRBD1 on 5 matching bases. CDR1 is KGHSH, CDR2 LQKENI, per germline. Trimming shortened V by 2 bases and J by 0 bases, and 11 bases separated the two germline ends. The CDR3 is made up of 16 amino acids.

J is TRBJ1-3 and V is TRBV6-1; maybe TRBD1 (6 bases). Per germline, CDR1 MNHNS and CDR2 SASEGT. V lost 0 bases and J lost 4, with 13 bases in between. The CDR3 extends over 16 amino acids. The CDR3 spells CASSEARSGQGNTIYF. In DNA form, the CDR3 reads TGTGCCAGCAGTGAAGCGAGGTCGGGACAAGGAAACACCATATATTTT.

The gene calls are TRBV9 and TRBJ2-1; 7 positions match TRBD2. The germline V gene encodes CDR1 SGDLS and CDR2 YYNGEE. With V trimmed by 0 bases and J by 0 bases, 12 bases remained unmatched. This CDR3 comprises 19 residues. Written as DNA, the CDR3 is TGTGCCAGCAGCGTAGCTACATTTCGGCGGGGGAGCTCCTACAATGAGCAGTTCTTC. Translated, it gives CASSVATFRRGSSYNEQFF.

The J gene is TRBJ1-1, the V gene TRBV5-4, with TRBD1 as a possible D gene (6 bases). This CDR3 comprises 16 residues. Trimming stripped 3 bases from V and 4 bases from J, with 19 bases between. Germline V CDR1 and CDR2: SGHNT, YYREEE (reference sequence). This chain's CDR3 is CASSSRTGGQFTEAFF. CDR3 sequence (DNA): TGTGCCAGCAGCTCACGGACCGGGGGGCAGTTCACTGAAGCTTTCTTT.

This clone has just a few counts. The chain recombines TRBV11-2 with TRBJ2-7, with 7 nucleotides matching TRBD1. After removal of 5 bases from V and 3 bases from J, the junction contained 10 bases not matched to a gene. This CDR3 spans 15 amino acids. Germline V lookup: CDR1 SGHAT, CDR2 FQNNGV. The CDR3: CASSDYRGKGYEQYF. The DNA of the CDR3 is TGTGCCAGCAGCGACTACAGGGGTAAGGGCTACGAGCAGTACTTC.